The T cell receptor (beta chain) described here comes from a study of shared clonotypes between healthy human individuals. Study background: Each donor's CD4 naive and CD4 memory cells filled three plates apiece, CD8 naive two, and CD8 memory one.

The CDR3 spans 12 residues. V was cut by 6 bases and J by 0 bases, with 5 bases left in between. Germline CDR1 is SGHAT and CDR2 is FQNNGV. Method: immunoSEQ multiplex PCR; TCRdb's copy keeps in-frame clones and lacks some. The sample lists roughly 300,000 clones, over 75% occurring once. The TCR originated in a man younger than 35 in good health. The genes are TRBV11-2 and TRBJ1-1; D is ambiguous. The source material was memory CD8+ T cells sorted from blood. The subset was: CD45RO+ cells pooled with CCR7-negative TemRA cells. CDR3 sequence reads: CASRVLNTEAFF. CDR3 nucleotide sequence: TGTGCCAGCAGGGTCTTGAACACTGAAGCTTTCTTT.